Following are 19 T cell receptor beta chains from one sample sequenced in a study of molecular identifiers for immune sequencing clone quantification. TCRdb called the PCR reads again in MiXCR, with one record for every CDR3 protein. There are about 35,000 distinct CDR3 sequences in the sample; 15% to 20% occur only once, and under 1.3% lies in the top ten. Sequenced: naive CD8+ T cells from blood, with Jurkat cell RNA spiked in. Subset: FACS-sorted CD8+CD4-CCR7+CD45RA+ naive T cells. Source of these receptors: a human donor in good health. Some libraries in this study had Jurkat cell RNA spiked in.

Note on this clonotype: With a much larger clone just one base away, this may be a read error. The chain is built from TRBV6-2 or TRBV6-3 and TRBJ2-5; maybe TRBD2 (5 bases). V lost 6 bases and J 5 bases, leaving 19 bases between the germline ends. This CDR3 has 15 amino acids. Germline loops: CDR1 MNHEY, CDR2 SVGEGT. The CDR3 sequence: CASSPLGVTGETQYF. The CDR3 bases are TGTGCCAGCAGCCCCCTCGGGGTGACGGGGGAGACCCAGTACTTC.

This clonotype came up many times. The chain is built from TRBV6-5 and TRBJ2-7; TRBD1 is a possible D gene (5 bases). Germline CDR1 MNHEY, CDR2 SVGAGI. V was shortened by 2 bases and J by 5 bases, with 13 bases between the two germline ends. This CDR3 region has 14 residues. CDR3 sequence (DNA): TGTGCCAGCAGTTACGGTATCAGGGTCGACGAGCAGTACTTC. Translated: CASSYGIRVDEQYF.

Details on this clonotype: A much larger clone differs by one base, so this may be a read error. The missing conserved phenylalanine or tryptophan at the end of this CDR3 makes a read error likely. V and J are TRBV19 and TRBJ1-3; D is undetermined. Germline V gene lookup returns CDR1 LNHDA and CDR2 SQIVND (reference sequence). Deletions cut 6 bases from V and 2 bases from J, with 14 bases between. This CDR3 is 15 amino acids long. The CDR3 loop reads CASSPGTGTGNTIYL. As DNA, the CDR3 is TGTGCCAGTAGCCCAGGCACTGGAACTGGAAACACCATATATCTT.

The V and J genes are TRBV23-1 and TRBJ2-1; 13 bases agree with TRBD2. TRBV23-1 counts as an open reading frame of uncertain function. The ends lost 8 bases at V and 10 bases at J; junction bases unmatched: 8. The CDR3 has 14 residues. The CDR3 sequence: CASQGTSGILEQFF. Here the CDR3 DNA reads TGCGCCAGCCAGGGGACTAGCGGGATACTGGAGCAGTTCTTC.

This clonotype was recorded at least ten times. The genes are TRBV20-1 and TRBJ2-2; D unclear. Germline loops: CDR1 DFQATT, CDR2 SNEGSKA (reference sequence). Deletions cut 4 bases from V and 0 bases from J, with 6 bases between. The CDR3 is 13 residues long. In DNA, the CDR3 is TGCAGTGCTAAGCATACGAACACCGGGGAGCTGTTTTTT. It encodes CSAKHTNTGELFF.

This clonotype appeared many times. CDR3 nucleotides: TGCGCCAGCAGCCTTAATCCTCTAGCGGGAACTTACAATGAGCAGTTCTTC. Translated: CASSLNPLAGTYNEQFF. The rearrangement links TRBV5-1 to TRBJ2-1; TRBD2 matches at 9 bases. From germline, CDR1 is SGHRS and CDR2 YFSETQ. The CDR3 extends over 17 amino acids. With V trimmed by 4 bases and J by 4 bases, 12 bases remained unmatched.

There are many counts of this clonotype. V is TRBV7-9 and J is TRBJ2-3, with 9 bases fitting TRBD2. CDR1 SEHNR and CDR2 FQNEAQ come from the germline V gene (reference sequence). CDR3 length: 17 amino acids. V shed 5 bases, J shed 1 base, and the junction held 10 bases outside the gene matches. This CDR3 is CASSPGFRTSGTDTQYF. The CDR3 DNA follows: TGTGCCAGCAGCCCGGGGTTTAGGACTAGCGGCACAGATACGCAGTATTTT.

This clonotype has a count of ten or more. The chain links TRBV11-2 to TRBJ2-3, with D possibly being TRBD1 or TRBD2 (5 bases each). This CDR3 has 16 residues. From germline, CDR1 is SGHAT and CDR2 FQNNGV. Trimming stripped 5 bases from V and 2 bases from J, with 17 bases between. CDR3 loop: CASSPGGSAITDTQYF. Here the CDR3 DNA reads TGTGCCAGCAGCCCTGGGGGTTCCGCTATCACAGATACGCAGTATTTT.

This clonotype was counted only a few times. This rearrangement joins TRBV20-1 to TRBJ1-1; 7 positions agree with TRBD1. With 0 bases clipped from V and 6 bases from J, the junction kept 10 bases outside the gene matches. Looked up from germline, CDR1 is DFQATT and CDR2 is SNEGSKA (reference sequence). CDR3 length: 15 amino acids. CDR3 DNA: TGCAGTGCTAGAGATTTCGTACAGGGGCAATCTGAAGCTTTCTTT. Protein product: CSARDFVQGQSEAFF.

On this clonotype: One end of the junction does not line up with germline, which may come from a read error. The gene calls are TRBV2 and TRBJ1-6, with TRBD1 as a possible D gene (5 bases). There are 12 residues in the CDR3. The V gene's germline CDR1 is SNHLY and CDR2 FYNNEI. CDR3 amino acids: CASSNPPRQLNF. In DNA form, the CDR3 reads TGTGCCAGCAGCAACCCACCGCGACAGCTCAACTTT.

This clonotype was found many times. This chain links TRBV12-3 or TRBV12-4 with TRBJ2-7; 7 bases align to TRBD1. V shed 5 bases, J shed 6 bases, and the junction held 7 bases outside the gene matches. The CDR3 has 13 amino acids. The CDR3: CASSPNTGVEQYF. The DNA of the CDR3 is TGTGCCAGCAGTCCGAATACAGGGGTCGAGCAGTACTTC.

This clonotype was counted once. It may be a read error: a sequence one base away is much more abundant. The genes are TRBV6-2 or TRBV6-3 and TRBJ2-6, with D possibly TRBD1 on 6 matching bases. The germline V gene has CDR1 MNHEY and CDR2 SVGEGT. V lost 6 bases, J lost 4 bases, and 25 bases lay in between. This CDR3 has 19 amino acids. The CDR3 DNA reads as TGTGCCAGCAGCCCGGGGTCCTTCCTACAGGGCGCCGGGGCCAACGTCCTGACTTTC. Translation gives CASSPGSFLQGAGANVLTF.

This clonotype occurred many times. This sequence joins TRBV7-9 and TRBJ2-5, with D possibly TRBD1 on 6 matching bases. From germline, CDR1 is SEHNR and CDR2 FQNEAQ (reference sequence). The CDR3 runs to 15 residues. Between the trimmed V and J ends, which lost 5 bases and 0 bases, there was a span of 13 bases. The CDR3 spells CASSPNRAYQETQYF. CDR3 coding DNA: TGTGCCAGCAGCCCCAACAGGGCTTACCAAGAGACCCAGTACTTC.

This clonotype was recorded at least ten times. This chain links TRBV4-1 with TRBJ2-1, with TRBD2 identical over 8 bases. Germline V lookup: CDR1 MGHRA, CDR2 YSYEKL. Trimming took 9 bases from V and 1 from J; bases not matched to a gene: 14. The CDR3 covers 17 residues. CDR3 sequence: CASTPSLAGGSYNEQFF. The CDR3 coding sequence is TGCGCCAGTACACCCTCTCTGGCGGGGGGTTCCTACAATGAGCAGTTCTTC.

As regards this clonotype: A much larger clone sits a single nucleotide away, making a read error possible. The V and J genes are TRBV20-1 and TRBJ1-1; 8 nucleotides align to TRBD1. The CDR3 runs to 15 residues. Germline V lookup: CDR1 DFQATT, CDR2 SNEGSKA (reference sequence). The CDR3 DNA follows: TGCAGTGCTAGAGATCCCGCAGGGGGCCCCACTGGAGCTTTCTTT. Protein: CSARDPAGGPTGAFF.

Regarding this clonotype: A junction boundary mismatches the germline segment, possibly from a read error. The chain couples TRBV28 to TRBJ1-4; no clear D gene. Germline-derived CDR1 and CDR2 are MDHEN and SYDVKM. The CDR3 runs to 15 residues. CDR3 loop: CASGDAADSNERLFF. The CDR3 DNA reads TGTGCCAGCGGTGATGCGGCGGATTCCAACGAAAGATTATTTTTC. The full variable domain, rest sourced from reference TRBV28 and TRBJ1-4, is DVKVTQSSRYLVKRTGEKVFLECVQDMDHENMFWYRQDPGLGLRLIYFSYDVKMKEKGDIPEGYSVSREKKERFSLILESASTNQTSMYLCASGDAADSNERLFFGSGTQLSVL.

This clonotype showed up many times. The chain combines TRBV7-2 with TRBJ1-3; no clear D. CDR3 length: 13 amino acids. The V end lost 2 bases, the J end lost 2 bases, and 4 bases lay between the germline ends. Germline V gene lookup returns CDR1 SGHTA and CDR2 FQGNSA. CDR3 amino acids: CASSLPPGNTIYF. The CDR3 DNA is TGTGCCAGCAGCTTACCACCTGGAAACACCATATATTTT. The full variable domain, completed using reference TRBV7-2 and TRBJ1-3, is GAGVSQSPSNKVTEKGKDVELRCDPISGHTALYWYRQSLGQGLEFLIYFQGNSAPDKSGLPSDRFSAERTGGSVSTLTIQRTQQEDSAVYLCASSLPPGNTIYFGEGSWLTVV.

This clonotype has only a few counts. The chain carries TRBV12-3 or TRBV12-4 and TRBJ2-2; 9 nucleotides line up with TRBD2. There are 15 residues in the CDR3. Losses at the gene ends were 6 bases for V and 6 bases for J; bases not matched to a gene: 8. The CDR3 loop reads CASRDSGSNAGELFF. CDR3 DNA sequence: TGTGCCAGCAGGGATAGCGGGAGCAACGCCGGGGAGCTGTTTTTT.

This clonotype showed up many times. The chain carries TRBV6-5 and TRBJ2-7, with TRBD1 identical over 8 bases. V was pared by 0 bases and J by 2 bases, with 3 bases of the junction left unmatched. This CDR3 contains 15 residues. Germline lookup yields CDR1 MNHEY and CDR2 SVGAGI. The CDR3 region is CASSYSGQGTYEQYF. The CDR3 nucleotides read TGTGCCAGCAGTTACTCCGGACAGGGTACCTACGAGCAGTACTTC.